Listed below are T cell receptor beta chains from one sample, sequenced in a study of blood T cell repertoires in COVID-19. Some clones are missing from TCRdb's copy, which holds only in-frame ones; the method was immunoSEQ multiplex PCR. The sample has around 98,000 clones, around 82% seen once; the top ten hold around 9.9%. The sample taken for sequencing was peripheral blood. The receptors derive from a man between 65 and 85 years old with active or convalescent COVID-19. CDR3s include the opening cysteine and the closing phenylalanine or tryptophan. The D gene is left open where the match is weak. Size tells how often a clone was seen (once, few, many) or the class of an expanded clone, and some rows leave it out.

.	TRBV19	TRBJ2-2	.	TGTGCCAGTAGTATAGAAAGGGGGGGGCCGGGGGAGCTGTTTTTT	CASSIERGGPGELFF
TRBD2	TRBV7-9	TRBJ2-2	.	TGTGCCAGCAGCTTATTGGCGGGGGTTACCGGGGAGCTGTTTTTT	CASSLLAGVTGELFF
TRBD1	TRBV5-6	TRBJ1-2	.	TGTGCCAGCAGACAAGACAGGGCTGGCTACACCTTC	CASRQDRAGYTF
.	TRBV6-1	TRBJ1-5	.	TGTGCCAGCAGTGATGGGCGGGTCAATCAGCCCCAGCATTTT	CASSDGRVNQPQHF
TRBD2	TRBV3-1/TRBV3-2	TRBJ2-3	once	TGTGCCAGCAGCCTCGGGGGGGGCACAGATACGCAGTATTTT	CASSLGGGTDTQYF
.	TRBV7-2	TRBJ1-1	.	TGTGCCAGCAGCCTCGGATGGGACTTTGAAGCTTTCTTT	CASSLGWDFEAFF
TRBD2	TRBV7-2	TRBJ2-3	.	TGTGCCAGCAGCCCGGGGAGGACTAGCGGCCCAGATACGCAGTATTTT	CASSPGRTSGPDTQYF
.	TRBV27	TRBJ2-3	.	TGTGCCAGCAGTTCAAACGGACTGATACTCACAGATACGCAGTATTTT	CASSSNGLILTDTQYF
.	TRBV10-2	TRBJ2-5	.	TGCGCCAGCAGTGGAGGGGGAGAGACCCAGTACTTC	CASSGGGETQYF
.	TRBV24-1	TRBJ2-3	.	TGTGCCACCAGTGATTTAGCGGATACGCAGTATTTT	CATSDLADTQYF
.	TRBV9	TRBJ2-5	once	TGTGCCAGCAGCGTCCGGGGGGCTGGCCAAGAGACCCAGTACTTC	CASSVRGAGQETQYF
.	TRBV15	TRBJ1-2	.	TGTGCCACCAGCAGGGGAGGGACGGGGGGCTACACCTTC	CATSRGGTGGYTF
.	TRBV4-3	TRBJ1-1	few	TGCGCCAGCAGCCCGGGACAGAACACTGAAGCTTTCTTT	CASSPGQNTEAFF
.	TRBV6-6	TRBJ1-1	.	TGTGCCAGCACTCCCGGACTGGGGGGGTTCAACACTGAAGCTTTCTTT	CASTPGLGGFNTEAFF
.	TRBV11-2	TRBJ1-3	.	TGTGCCAGCAGCTTAATGCAGCGGAGAGGAAACACCATATATTTT	CASSLMQRRGNTIYF
.	TRBV3-1/TRBV3-2	TRBJ1-5	.	TGTGCCAGCAGCCAAGATCTTACTTATCAGCCCCAGCATTTT	CASSQDLTYQPQHF
.	TRBV9	TRBJ2-2	.	TGTGCCTGTGGGTCGGGTACCGGGGAGCTGTTTTTT	CACGSGTGELFF
.	TRBV5-1	TRBJ1-3	once	TGCGCCAGCAGCTTGGCCGCAGGAAACTCTGGAAACACCATATATTTT	CASSLAAGNSGNTIYF
.	TRBV2	TRBJ1-5	.	TGTGCCAGCAGCGAGCAGGGCTTTAGCAATCAGCCCCAGCATTTT	CASSEQGFSNQPQHF
.	TRBV9	TRBJ2-1	.	TGTGCCAGCAGCGTAGCTACGGTGAGTGAGCAGTTCTTC	CASSVATVSEQFF
.	TRBV5-1	TRBJ2-5	.	TGCGCCAGCAGCTTATCCCGGACTATCCAAGAGACCCAGTACTTC	CASSLSRTIQETQYF
.	TRBV10-3	TRBJ2-3	.	TGTGCCATCAGTGAGTCTACGGGGTTGGCAGATACGCAGTATTTT	CAISESTGLADTQYF
TRBD2	TRBV29-1	TRBJ2-5	.	TGCAGCGTGAGACGGAGCGGGGGGGAAAAGACCCAGTACTTC	CSVRRSGGEKTQYF
TRBD2	TRBV2	TRBJ2-1	.	TGTGCCAGCAGTGAGGCTAGCGGGCTTGATGAGCAGTTCTTC	CASSEASGLDEQFF
.	TRBV2	TRBJ1-5	.	TGTGCCAGCAGCCGACAGAGCAATCAGCCCCAGCATTTT	CASSRQSNQPQHF
.	TRBV7-8	TRBJ2-2	once	TGTGCCAGCGGGTCGAAGGGGGCGAACACCGGGGAGCTGTTTTTT	CASGSKGANTGELFF
.	TRBV7-9	TRBJ1-2	once	TGTGCCACCGATGGCTACACCTTC	CATDGYTF
.	TRBV4-1	TRBJ1-2	.	TGCGCCAGCTCCTGGGGGGGGGCTAACTATGGCTACACCTTC	CASSWGGANYGYTF
.	TRBV19	TRBJ1-6	.	TGTGCCAGTAGTGTGAGTTACTCCGAATCACCCCTCCACTTT	CASSVSYSESPLHF
TRBD1	TRBV18	TRBJ2-7	.	TGTGCCAGCTCACCCTACCACACAGGGGTCTCCTACGAGCAGTACTTC	CASSPYHTGVSYEQYF
TRBD1	TRBV9	TRBJ1-2	.	TGTGCCAGCAGCGAAGCCGGGACAGGGGGTAATGGCTACACCTTC	CASSEAGTGGNGYTF
.	TRBV11-3	TRBJ2-1	once	TGTGCCAGCAGCTTAGACATAAACTGGTTCTTC	CASSLDINWFF
.	TRBV27	TRBJ1-6	.	TGTGCCAGCAGTTTCGGCCAGGGCAATAGTTCACCCCTCCACTTT	CASSFGQGNSSPLHF
.	TRBV12-5	TRBJ1-2	few	TGTGCTAGTGGTTTGACCCTAGACAGATTCTTAGCTAACTATGGCTACACCTTC	CASGLTLDRFLANYGYTF
.	TRBV6-5	TRBJ2-5	.	TGTGCCAGCAGGACAGCTGCTTGGGAGACCCAGTACTTC	CASRTAAWETQYF
TRBD1	TRBV18	TRBJ1-6	.	TGTGCCAGCTCACCCGGGACAGGGGGATCACCCCTCCACTTT	CASSPGTGGSPLHF
TRBD1	TRBV10-1	TRBJ2-3	.	TGCGCCAGACGGGACAGGGCCGATACGCAGTATTTT	CARRDRADTQYF
.	TRBV6-5	TRBJ1-6	.	TGTGCCAGCAGGCCCGGGAATGAGAATTCACCCCTCCACTTT	CASRPGNENSPLHF
.	TRBV2	TRBJ2-7	few	TGTGCCAGCAGTCAAGGCGGGGAGCAGTACTTC	CASSQGGEQYF
TRBD1	TRBV30	TRBJ1-2	few	TGTGCCTGGGGGACAGGGAGAGGCTACACCTTC	CAWGTGRGYTF
.	TRBV6-5	TRBJ2-3	.	TGTGCCAGCAGGGTACAGGGAAATACGCAGTATTTT	CASRVQGNTQYF
TRBD1	TRBV7-3	TRBJ2-5	.	TGTGCCAGCAGCTATCGACAGGGGCCCCAAGAGACCCAGTACTTC	CASSYRQGPQETQYF
.	TRBV11-3	TRBJ2-7	.	TGTGCCAGCAGCTTAAAAACTACGGGCTCCTACGAGCAGTACTTC	CASSLKTTGSYEQYF
.	TRBV4-2	TRBJ1-4	.	TGTGCCAGCAGCCCCTTAGGGGCAACTAATGAAAAACTGTTTTTT	CASSPLGATNEKLFF
.	TRBV19	TRBJ1-3	.	TGTGCCAGTAGGCGGGAGGGCTCTGGAAACACCATATATTTT	CASRREGSGNTIYF
.	TRBV4-3	TRBJ2-3	.	TGCGCCAGCAGCCAAGACGGCGGACTGGGAGATACGCAGTATTTT	CASSQDGGLGDTQYF
.	TRBV6-1	TRBJ2-5	.	TGTGCCAGCAGTGAACCTACAGGTTACCAAGAGACCCAGTACTTC	CASSEPTGYQETQYF